What follows are 10 T cell receptor beta chains derived from one specimen sequenced in a study of T cells after yellow fever vaccination. From the 5' RACE reads, TCRdb called clonotypes with MiXCR, one entry per CDR3 protein. The sample consists of 450,000 to 650,000 distinct CDR3 sequences, approximately 13% of them appearing once. Material: PBMCs, obtained on the day of the yellow fever booster vaccination. Every receptor here comes from a man aged 25 to 45 who received the YFV17D yellow fever vaccine.

The chain links TRBV20-1 to TRBJ2-3, with D possibly matching TRBD1 (6 bases). CDR1 is DFQATT, CDR2 SNEGSKA, per germline (reference sequence). The CDR3 length is 13 residues. DNA for the CDR3: TGCAGGCCGACCCAGGGGTCCACAGATACGCAGTATTTT. Amino acids: CRPTQGSTDTQYF.

The chain is built from TRBV28 and TRBJ2-7; TRBD2 matches at 11 bases. Losses at the gene ends were 5 bases for V and 5 bases for J; bases not matched to a gene: 8. Germline V lookup: CDR1 MDHEN, CDR2 SYDVKM. CDR3 size: 15 residues. The CDR3 loop is CASSPRGSGRDEQYF. In nucleotides, the CDR3 is TGTGCCAGCAGTCCTAGGGGTAGCGGGAGGGACGAGCAGTACTTC.

The table lists this clonotype with a count of one. The chain uses TRBV7-9 and TRBJ2-1; no reliable D call. Germline V gene data show CDR1 as SEHNR and CDR2 as FQNEAQ (reference sequence). The CDR3 spans 15 residues. With 0 bases removed from V and 2 bases from J, the gap between germline ends came to 8 bases. The CDR3 DNA follows: TGTGCCAGCAGCTTAGCTCCTAACGCCTACAATGAGCAGTTCTTC. Translating gives CASSLAPNAYNEQFF.

This sequence joins TRBV18 and TRBJ2-7; no definite D call. Deletions cut 3 bases from V and 6 bases from J, with 21 bases between. The CDR3 sequence is 16 residues long. Germline CDR1 and CDR2: KGHSH and LQKENI. For the CDR3, the DNA is TGTGCCAGCTCACCCAACTTCCAAGGTTATCTATTCGAGCAGTACTTC. This gives the protein CASSPNFQGYLFEQYF.

This chain uses TRBV9 with TRBJ2-1; no firm D call. Germline V gives CDR1 SGDLS, CDR2 YYNGEE. The germline V and J ends were trimmed by 0 bases and 8 bases, with 6 bases remaining between them. This CDR3 comprises 12 residues. CDR3 amino acids: CASSVDHDEQFF. DNA for the CDR3: TGTGCCAGCAGCGTAGATCATGATGAGCAGTTCTTC.

This clonotype showed up many times. The V gene is TRBV29-1, the J gene TRBJ2-7; tentative D call: TRBD2 (6 bases). Germline V gene sequence: CDR1 SQVTM, CDR2 ANQGSEA. The CDR3 contains 13 residues. Deletions cut 3 bases from V and 2 bases from J, with 11 bases between. CDR3 DNA sequence: TGCAGCGTTGAGGGGGGAACCACCTACGAGCAGTACTTC. It encodes CSVEGGTTYEQYF.

The J gene is TRBJ2-7, the V gene TRBV20-1; either TRBD1 or TRBD2 may fit D (5 bases each). The CDR3 spans 14 residues. The ends were cut back, 6 bases at V and 2 bases at J, with 17 bases in the middle. CDR1 and CDR2 from the germline V gene are DFQATT and SNEGSKA (reference sequence). CDR3 nucleotide sequence: TGCAGTGCAATCACCGGGACGAACACCTACGAGCAGTACTTC. Translating it yields CSAITGTNTYEQYF.

V usage is TRBV20-1 and J usage is TRBJ1-4; 9 bases map to TRBD1. The CDR3 consists of 13 residues. Germline CDR1 reads DFQATT; CDR2 reads SNEGSKA (reference sequence). With V trimmed by 6 bases and J by 7 bases, 6 bases remained unmatched. CDR3 nucleotide sequence: TGCAGTGCAAAGACAGGGGGTTCTGAAAAACTGTTTTTT. Residues: CSAKTGGSEKLFF.

The V call is TRBV5-1, the J call TRBJ2-7; D is undetermined. The CDR3 has 16 residues. The ends were cut back, 1 base at V and 6 bases at J, with 20 bases in the middle. Germline CDR1 SGHRS, CDR2 YFSETQ. Here the CDR3 reads CASSLYLVTPGSEQYF. The DNA of the CDR3 is TGCGCCAGCAGCTTGTATTTGGTCACCCCCGGTAGCGAGCAGTACTTC.

The chain has TRBV7-2 and TRBJ2-3; D not resolved. Trimming left V 2 bases short and J 6 bases short, with 9 bases between. This CDR3 is 13 amino acids long. Per germline, CDR1 SGHTA and CDR2 FQGNSA. This chain's CDR3 is CASSLYGSDTQYF. The CDR3 nucleotides read TGTGCCAGCAGCTTATACGGTTCGGATACGCAGTATTTT.